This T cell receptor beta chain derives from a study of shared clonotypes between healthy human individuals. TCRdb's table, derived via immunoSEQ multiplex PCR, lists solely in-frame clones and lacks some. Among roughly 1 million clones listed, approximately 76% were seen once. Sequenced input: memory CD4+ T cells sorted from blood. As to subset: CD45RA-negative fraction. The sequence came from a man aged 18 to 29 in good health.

CDR3 nucleotides: TGTGCCAGCGCCGAGGGGGGAAGGGAATACGAGCAGTACTTC. It encodes CASAEGGREYEQYF. The chain carries TRBV7-2 and TRBJ2-7, with D perhaps given as TRBD1 or TRBD2 (6 bases each). There are 14 residues in the CDR3. Trimming removed 8 bases from V and 4 bases from J, with 18 bases in between. Germline lookup yields CDR1 SGHTA and CDR2 FQGNSA.